Following are 2 T cell receptor beta chains from one sample sequenced in a study of shared clonotypes between healthy human individuals. Repertoires were generated with immunoSEQ multiplex PCR, while TCRdb's copy carries only in-frame clones and drops some. The sample carries some 1,400,000 clones, roughly 97% recorded once. The sample taken for sequencing was naive CD4+ T cells sorted from blood. Noted subset: CD45RA+ positively selected. The receptors originated from a man aged 25 to 40 in good health.

The chain combines TRBV2 with TRBJ1-1; D is perhaps TRBD1 (5 bases). The CDR3 consists of 14 residues. CDR1 is SNHLY, CDR2 FYNNEI, per germline. With 6 bases removed from V and 2 bases from J, the gap between germline ends came to 13 bases. The CDR3 loop is CASSLRTLNTEAFF. The CDR3 coding sequence is TGTGCCAGCAGCCTTCGGACACTCAACACTGAAGCTTTCTTT.

The chain joins TRBV18 to TRBJ2-2; D might be TRBD1 (6 bases). Germline values: CDR1 KGHSH, CDR2 LQKENI. This CDR3 is built from 13 residues. V gave up 6 bases and J gave up 5 bases, with 10 bases separating them. DNA for the CDR3: TGTGCCAGCTCCGCAAGGGGGACCGGGGAGCTGTTTTTT. Residues: CASSARGTGELFF. The whole variable domain, remainder taken from reference TRBV18 and TRBJ2-2, is NAGVMQNPRHLVRRRGQEARLRCSPMKGHSHVYWYRQLPEEGLKFMVYLQKENIIDESGMPKERFSAEFPKEGPSILRIQQVVRGDSAAYFCASSARGTGELFFGEGSRLTVL.